Detailed here is one TCR beta chain. What this receptor recognizes is not known. Per-base qualities were not stored, and no clone one base away is much larger. Library method: the immunoSEQ multiplex PCR assay. The table was pulled from immuneACCESS by TCRdb, which kept in-frame rearrangements only. Such tables lose some clones; where checked, under half of the loss comes from unresolved V genes, and the rest has no known cause. The sample table contains around 71,000 clones; only one count was recorded for 92% of them. About 1.5% of the sample belongs to the ten largest clones. The CDR3 covers 15 residues, taking in both the cysteine and the phenylalanine. Only the CDR3 part of the read is kept: 45 bases, read in frame from the first base. V gives up 4 bases and J gives up 5 bases, and the segment between their germline ends measures 17 bases. The CDR1 and CDR2 encoded by the germline V gene (reference sequence) are SEHNR and FQNEAQ.

The sample comes from a study of T cell changes during pregnancy in multiple sclerosis (dated by TCRdb to the late 2010s). Regarding the research as a whole: Changes in the T cell repertoire over the course of pregnancy were examined in this study in women with multiple sclerosis.

Specimen: peripheral blood, collected after pregnancy. This clonotype was sampled from a female donor with multiple sclerosis, enrolled in a pregnancy study. Recombination linked TRBV7-9 to TRBJ2-5, and perhaps TRBD2 as D gene, on 7 matching bases. The CDR3 reads CASSSLSGEGETQYF. Read as DNA, the sequence is TGTGCCAGCAGCTCCCTTTCAGGGGAGGGGGAGACCCAGTACTTC.